This T cell receptor beta chain was sequenced for a study of Graves' ophthalmopathy and Graves' hyperthyroidism. General study results and limits: Most thyroid clonotypes with frequency above 0.001 were detected in blood too.

CDR3 regions of TCR beta were amplified from RNA transcripts. RT-PCR in the first round used HTBI primers; a second-round multiplex PCR followed. From the multiplex PCR reads, TCRdb called clonotypes with MiXCR, one entry per CDR3 protein. Seen here are hundreds of thousands of distinct CDR3 sequences, more than 40% observed once, and the top ten hold more than 2.5%. The germline V and J ends were trimmed by 2 bases and 3 bases, with 13 bases remaining between them. Germline V gene data show CDR1 as MNHEY and CDR2 as SVGAGI. CDR3 length: 15 residues. This clonotype was detected a few times. As yet, its antigen is unknown. Ophthalmopathy cases showed moderate-to-severe activity, scoring CAS ≥3 and NOSPECS ≥4, with duration under 3 months. The PBMC fraction was derived from more than 8 ml of fresh peripheral blood.

Sample: peripheral blood. The genes are TRBV6-5 and TRBJ1-2; D uncertain. The sequence came from an adult man with Graves' ophthalmopathy. CDR3 protein: CASSYGDYQDYGYTF. CDR3 nucleotide sequence: TGTGCCAGCAGTTACGGGGATTACCAAGACTATGGCTACACCTTC.